The 5 T cell receptor beta chains presented below share a single source sample, sequenced in a study of shared clonotypes between healthy human individuals. Naive CD8 cells comprised CD45RO-negative, CCR7-positively selected cells, excluding terminally differentiated effector memory CD45RA+ cells. Profiling relied on immunoSEQ multiplex PCR, and the TCRdb table lists in-frame clones only, not all of them. Among about 2,100,000 clones, 85% to 95% were seen once, and the ten largest hold 1.5% to 2%. The specimen was naive CD8+ T cells from PBMCs. The receptors here all came from a man between 18 and 29 years old in good health. Some clones in this sample may be carry-over from other donors' samples.

This chain connects TRBV29-1 to TRBJ2-7; 11 bases map to TRBD2. The CDR3 consists of 14 residues. V was clipped by 1 base and J by 6 bases; unmatched bases: 5. The germline CDR1 and CDR2 sequences are SQVTM and ANQGSEA. This CDR3 reads CSVEAGLAGGEQYF. The CDR3 DNA reads as TGCAGCGTTGAAGCGGGGCTAGCGGGAGGCGAGCAGTACTTC.

The V gene is TRBV4-2, the J gene TRBJ2-1, with D uncertain. CDR1 and CDR2 (germline): LGHNA, YNFKEQ. CDR3 length equals 17 residues. Between the trimmed V and J ends, which lost 1 base and 8 bases, there was a span of 21 bases. The chain's CDR3 is CASSQVAPTSEQDEQFF. CDR3 nucleotide sequence: TGTGCCAGCAGCCAAGTTGCCCCTACGTCGGAGCAAGATGAGCAGTTCTTC.

The V and J genes are TRBV29-1 and TRBJ2-4, with TRBD1 matching over 9 bases. In germline, CDR1 is SQVTM, CDR2 ANQGSEA. V lost 6 bases to trimming and J lost 1 base; unmatched junction nucleotides: 13. This CDR3 region has 17 residues. The CDR3 is CSVSRDRELGAKNIQYF. CDR3 bases: TGCAGCGTCTCCCGGGACAGGGAGTTGGGTGCCAAAAACATTCAGTACTTC.

This clone has only one observation. V gene TRBV4-1 combines with J gene TRBJ2-5; no clear D gene. V was cut by 3 bases and J by 5 bases, with 13 bases left in between. CDR3 length equals 14 residues. Per germline, CDR1 MGHRA and CDR2 YSYEKL. This CDR3 reads CASSHYPGRETQYF. CDR3 bases: TGCGCCAGCAGCCACTACCCCGGTAGGGAGACCCAGTACTTC.

This clone was observed once. This sequence joins TRBV7-9 and TRBJ2-1, with 7 positions matching TRBD1. This CDR3 region has 15 residues. Germline V lookup: CDR1 SEHNR, CDR2 FQNEAQ (reference sequence). V shed 1 base and J 12 bases; nucleotides not matched to a gene: 12. CDR3 protein: CASSLVDRPLQGQFF. The CDR3 nucleotides are TGTGCCAGCAGCTTAGTGGACAGGCCCCTCCAAGGGCAGTTCTTC. Full variable domain (rest looked up from reference TRBV7-9 and TRBJ2-1): DTGVSQNPRHKITKRGQNVTFRCDPISEHNRLYWYRQTLGQGPEFLTYFQNEAQLEKSRLLSDRFSAERPKGSFSTLEIQRTEQGDSAMYLCASSLVDRPLQGQFFGPGTRLTVL.